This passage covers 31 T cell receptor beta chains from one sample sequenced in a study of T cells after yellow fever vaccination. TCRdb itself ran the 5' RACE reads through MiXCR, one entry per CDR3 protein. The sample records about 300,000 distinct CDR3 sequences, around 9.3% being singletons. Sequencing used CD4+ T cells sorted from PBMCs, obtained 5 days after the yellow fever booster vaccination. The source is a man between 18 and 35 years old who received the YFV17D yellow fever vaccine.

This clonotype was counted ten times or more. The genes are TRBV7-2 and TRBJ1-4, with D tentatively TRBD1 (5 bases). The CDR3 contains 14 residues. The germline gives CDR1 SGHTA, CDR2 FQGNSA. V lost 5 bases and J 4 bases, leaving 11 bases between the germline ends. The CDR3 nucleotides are TGTGCCAGCAGCATCACAGGTCTTAATGAAAAACTGTTTTTT. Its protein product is CASSITGLNEKLFF.

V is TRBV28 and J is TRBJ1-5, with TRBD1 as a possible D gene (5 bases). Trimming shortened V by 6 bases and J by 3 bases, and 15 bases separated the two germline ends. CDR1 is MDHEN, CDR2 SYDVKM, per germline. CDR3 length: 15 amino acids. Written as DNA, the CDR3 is TGTGCCAGCAGACCCCCTGACAGAATCAATCAGCCCCAGCATTTT. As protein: CASRPPDRINQPQHF.

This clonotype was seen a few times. The CDR3 reads CSVGVHEQFF. In nucleotides, the CDR3 is TGCAGCGTTGGGGTCCATGAGCAGTTCTTC. This sequence joins TRBV29-1 and TRBJ2-1; no clear D. V lost 4 bases, J lost 8 bases, and 6 bases lay in between. The germline V gene has CDR1 SQVTM and CDR2 ANQGSEA. This CDR3 region has 10 residues.

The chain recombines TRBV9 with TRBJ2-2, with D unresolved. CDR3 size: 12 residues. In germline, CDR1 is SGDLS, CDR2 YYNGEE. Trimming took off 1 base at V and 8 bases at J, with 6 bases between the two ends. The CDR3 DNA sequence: TGTGCCAGCAGCGTATCAATAGGGGAGCTGTTTTTT. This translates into CASSVSIGELFF.

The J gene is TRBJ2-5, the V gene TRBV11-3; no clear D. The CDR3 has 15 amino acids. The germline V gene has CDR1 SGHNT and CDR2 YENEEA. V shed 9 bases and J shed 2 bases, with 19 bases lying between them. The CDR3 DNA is TGTGCCAGGCCTTTAGGCAGCAATGCACAAGAGACCCAGTACTTC. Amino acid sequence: CARPLGSNAQETQYF.

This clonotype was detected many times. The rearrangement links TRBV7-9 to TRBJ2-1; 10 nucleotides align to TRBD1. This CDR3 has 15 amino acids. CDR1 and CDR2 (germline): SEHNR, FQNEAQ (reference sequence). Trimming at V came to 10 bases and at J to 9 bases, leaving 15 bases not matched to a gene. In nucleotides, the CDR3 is TGTGCCACTCTTATTAGGACAGGGGGGCATGCTGAGCAGTTCTTC. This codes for CATLIRTGGHAEQFF. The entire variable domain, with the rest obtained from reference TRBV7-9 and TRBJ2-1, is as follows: DTGVSQNPRHKITKRGQNVTFRCDPISEHNRLYWYRQTLGQGPEFLTYFQNEAQLEKSRLLSDRFSAERPKGSFSTLEIQRTEQGDSAMYLCATLIRTGGHAEQFFGPGTRLTVL.

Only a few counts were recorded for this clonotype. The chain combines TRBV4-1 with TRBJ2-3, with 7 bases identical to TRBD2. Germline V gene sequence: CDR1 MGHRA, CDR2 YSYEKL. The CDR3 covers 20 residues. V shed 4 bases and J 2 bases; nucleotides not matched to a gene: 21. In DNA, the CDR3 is TGCGCCAGCAGCCCGCTAGAACTTTCTCTTAAAGCGGGACTCACAGATACGCAGTATTTT. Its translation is CASSPLELSLKAGLTDTQYF.

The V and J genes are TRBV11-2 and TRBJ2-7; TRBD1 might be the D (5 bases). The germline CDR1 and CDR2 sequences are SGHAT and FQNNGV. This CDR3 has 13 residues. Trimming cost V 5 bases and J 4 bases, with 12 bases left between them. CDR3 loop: CASSPRQSYEQYF. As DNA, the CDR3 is TGTGCCAGCAGCCCACGACAGAGTTACGAGCAGTACTTC.

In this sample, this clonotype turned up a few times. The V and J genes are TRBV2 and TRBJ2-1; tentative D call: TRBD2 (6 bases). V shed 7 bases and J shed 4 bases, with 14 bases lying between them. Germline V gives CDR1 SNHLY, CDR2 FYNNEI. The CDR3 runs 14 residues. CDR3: CASTWDSAYNEQFF. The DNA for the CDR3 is TGTGCCAGCACCTGGGACTCCGCATACAATGAGCAGTTCTTC.

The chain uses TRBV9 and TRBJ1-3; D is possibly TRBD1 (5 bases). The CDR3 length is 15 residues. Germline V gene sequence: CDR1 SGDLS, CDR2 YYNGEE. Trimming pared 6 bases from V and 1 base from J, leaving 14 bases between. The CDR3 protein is CASNRGGVSGNTIYF. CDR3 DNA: TGTGCCAGCAACCGCGGGGGAGTTTCTGGAAACACCATATATTTT.

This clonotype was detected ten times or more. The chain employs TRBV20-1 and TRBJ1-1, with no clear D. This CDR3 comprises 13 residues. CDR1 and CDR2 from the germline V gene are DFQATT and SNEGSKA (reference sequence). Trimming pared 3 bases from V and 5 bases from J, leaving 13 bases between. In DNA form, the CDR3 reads TGCAGTGCTAGTAAACCCCCACGGACTGAAGCTTTCTTT. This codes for CSASKPPRTEAFF.

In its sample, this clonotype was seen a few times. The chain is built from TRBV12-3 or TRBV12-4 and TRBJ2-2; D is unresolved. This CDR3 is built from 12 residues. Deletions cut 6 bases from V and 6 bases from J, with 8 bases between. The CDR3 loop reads CASSPLPGELFF. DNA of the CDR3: TGTGCCAGCAGCCCACTTCCCGGGGAGCTGTTTTTT.

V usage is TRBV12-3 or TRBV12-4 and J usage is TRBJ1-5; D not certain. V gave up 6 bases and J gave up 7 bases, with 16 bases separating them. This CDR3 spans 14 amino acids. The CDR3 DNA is TGTGCCAGCAGAGACGGACGGGCGGGACAGCCCCAGCATTTT. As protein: CASRDGRAGQPQHF.

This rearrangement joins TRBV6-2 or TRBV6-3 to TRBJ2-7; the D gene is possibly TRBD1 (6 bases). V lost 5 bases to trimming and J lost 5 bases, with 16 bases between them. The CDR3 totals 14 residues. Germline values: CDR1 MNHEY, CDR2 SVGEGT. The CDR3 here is CASSTPRGSHEQYF. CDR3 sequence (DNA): TGTGCCAGCAGTACCCCTAGGGGGAGCCACGAGCAGTACTTC.

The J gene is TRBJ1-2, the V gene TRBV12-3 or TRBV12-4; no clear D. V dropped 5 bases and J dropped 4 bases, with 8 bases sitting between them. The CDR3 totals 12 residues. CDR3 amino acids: CASSGYLYGYTF. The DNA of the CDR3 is TGTGCCAGCAGTGGGTACCTCTATGGCTACACCTTC.

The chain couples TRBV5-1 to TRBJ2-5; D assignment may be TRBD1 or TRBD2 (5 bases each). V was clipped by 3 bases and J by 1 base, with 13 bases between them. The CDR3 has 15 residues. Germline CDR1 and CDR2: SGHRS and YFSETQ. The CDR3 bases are TGCGCCAGCAGCTCATCACCAGGGAGCCAAGAGACCCAGTACTTC. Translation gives CASSSSPGSQETQYF.

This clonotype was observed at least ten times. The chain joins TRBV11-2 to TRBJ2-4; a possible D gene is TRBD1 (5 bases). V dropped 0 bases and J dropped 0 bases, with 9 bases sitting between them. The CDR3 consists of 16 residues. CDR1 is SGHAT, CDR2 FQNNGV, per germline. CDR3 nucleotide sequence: TGTGCCAGCAGCTTAGATTGGGGCGGAGCCAAAAACATTCAGTACTTC. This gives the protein CASSLDWGGAKNIQYF.

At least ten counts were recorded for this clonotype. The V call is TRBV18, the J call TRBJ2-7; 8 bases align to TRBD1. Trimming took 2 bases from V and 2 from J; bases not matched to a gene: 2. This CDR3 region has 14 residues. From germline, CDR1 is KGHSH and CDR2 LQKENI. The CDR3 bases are TGTGCCAGCTCACCAAACAGGGGGACCTACGAGCAGTACTTC. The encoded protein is CASSPNRGTYEQYF.

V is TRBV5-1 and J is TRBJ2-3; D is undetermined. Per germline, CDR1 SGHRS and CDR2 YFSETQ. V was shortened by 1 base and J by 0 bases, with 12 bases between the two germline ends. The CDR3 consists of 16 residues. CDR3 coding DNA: TGCGCCAGCAGCTTGAAATATTTGCAGAGCACAGATACGCAGTATTTT. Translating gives CASSLKYLQSTDTQYF.

CDR3 residues: CASSLGSGAGDTQYF. CDR3 DNA sequence: TGTGCCAGCAGCTTAGGTTCGGGCGCGGGGGATACGCAGTATTTT. This chain joins TRBV7-9 and TRBJ2-3; a possible D gene is TRBD2 (6 bases). With 1 base removed from V and 6 bases from J, the gap between germline ends came to 14 bases. The germline CDR1 and CDR2 sequences are SEHNR and FQNEAQ (reference sequence). CDR3 length: 15 residues.

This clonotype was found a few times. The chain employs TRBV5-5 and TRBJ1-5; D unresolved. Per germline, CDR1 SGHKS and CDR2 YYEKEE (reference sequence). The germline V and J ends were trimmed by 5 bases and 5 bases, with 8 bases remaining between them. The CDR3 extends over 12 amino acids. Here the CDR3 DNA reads TGTGCCAGCAGTAACCAAGATCAGCCCCAGCATTTT. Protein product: CASSNQDQPQHF.

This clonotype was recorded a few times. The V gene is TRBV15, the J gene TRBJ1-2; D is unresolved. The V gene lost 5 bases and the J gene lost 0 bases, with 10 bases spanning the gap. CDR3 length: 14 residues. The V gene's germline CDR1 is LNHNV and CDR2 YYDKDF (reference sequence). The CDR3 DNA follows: TGTGCCACCAGCCGATTGAGAGCTAACTATGGCTACACCTTC. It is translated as CATSRLRANYGYTF.

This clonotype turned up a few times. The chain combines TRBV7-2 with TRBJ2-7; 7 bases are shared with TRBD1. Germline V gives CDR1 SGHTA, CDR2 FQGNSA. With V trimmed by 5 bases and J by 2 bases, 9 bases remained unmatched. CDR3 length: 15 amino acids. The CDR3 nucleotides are TGTGCCAGCAGCATCGAAACGGGACAGACCTACGAGCAGTACTTC. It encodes CASSIETGQTYEQYF.

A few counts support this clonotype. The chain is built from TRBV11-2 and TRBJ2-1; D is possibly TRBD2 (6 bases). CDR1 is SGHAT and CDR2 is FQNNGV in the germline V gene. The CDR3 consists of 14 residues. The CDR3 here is CAVGEVDSYNEQFF. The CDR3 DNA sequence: TGTGCAGTGGGGGAGGTAGACTCCTACAATGAGCAGTTCTTC.

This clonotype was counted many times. The CDR3 nucleotides are TGTGCCAGCAGCCCCCAGGAGTACCGCGGCTACACCTTC. It codes for CASSPQEYRGYTF. V and J are TRBV11-2 and TRBJ1-2; D gene ambiguous. V was trimmed by 5 bases and J by 8 bases, leaving 15 bases between them. Germline V gene lookup returns CDR1 SGHAT and CDR2 FQNNGV. The CDR3 runs 13 residues.

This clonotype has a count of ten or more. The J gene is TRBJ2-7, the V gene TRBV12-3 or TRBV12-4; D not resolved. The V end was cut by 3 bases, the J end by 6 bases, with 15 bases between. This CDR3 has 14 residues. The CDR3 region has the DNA TGTGCCAGCAGTTTGTTTAATGAAGGTTCCGAGCAGTACTTC. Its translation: CASSLFNEGSEQYF.

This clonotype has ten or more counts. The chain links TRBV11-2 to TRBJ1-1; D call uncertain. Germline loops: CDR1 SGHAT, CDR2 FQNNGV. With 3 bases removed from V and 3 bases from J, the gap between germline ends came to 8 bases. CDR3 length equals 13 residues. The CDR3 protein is CASSFRVDTEAFF. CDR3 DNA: TGTGCCAGCAGCTTTCGGGTTGACACTGAAGCTTTCTTT. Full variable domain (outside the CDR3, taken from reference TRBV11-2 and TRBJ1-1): EAGVAQSPRYKIIEKRQSVAFWCNPISGHATLYWYQQILGQGPKLLIQFQNNGVVDDSQLPKDRFSAERLKGVDSTLKIQPAKLEDSAVYLCASSFRVDTEAFFGQGTRLTVV.

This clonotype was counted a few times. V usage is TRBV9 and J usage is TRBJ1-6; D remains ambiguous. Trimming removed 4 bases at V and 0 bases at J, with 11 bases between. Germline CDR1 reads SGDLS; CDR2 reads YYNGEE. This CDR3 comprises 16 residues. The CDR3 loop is CASSLTHSSYNSPLHF. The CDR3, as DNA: TGTGCCAGCAGCTTAACACACAGCTCCTATAATTCACCCCTCCACTTT.

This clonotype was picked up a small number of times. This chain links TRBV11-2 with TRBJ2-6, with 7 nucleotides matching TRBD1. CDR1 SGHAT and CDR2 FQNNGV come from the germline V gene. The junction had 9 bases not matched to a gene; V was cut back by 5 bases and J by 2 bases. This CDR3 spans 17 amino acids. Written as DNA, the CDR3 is TGTGCCAGCAGCCAATATATTACAGGGGCTGGGGCCAACGTCCTGACTTTC. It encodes CASSQYITGAGANVLTF. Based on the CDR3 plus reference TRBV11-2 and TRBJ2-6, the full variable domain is EAGVAQSPRYKIIEKRQSVAFWCNPISGHATLYWYQQILGQGPKLLIQFQNNGVVDDSQLPKDRFSAERLKGVDSTLKIQPAKLEDSAVYLCASSQYITGAGANVLTFGAGSRLTVL.

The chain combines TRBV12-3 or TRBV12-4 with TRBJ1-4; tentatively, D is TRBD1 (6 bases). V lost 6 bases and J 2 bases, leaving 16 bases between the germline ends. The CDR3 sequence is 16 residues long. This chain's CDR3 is CASSPGWGATNEKLFF. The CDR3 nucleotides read TGTGCCAGCAGCCCCGGGTGGGGGGCCACTAATGAAAAACTGTTTTTT.

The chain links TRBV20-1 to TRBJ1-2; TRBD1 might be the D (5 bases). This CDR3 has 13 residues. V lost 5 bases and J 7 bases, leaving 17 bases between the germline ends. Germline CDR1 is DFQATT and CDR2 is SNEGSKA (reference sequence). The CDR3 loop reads CSAPIGAHSGYTF. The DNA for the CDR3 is TGCAGTGCTCCCATCGGGGCCCATTCTGGCTACACCTTC.